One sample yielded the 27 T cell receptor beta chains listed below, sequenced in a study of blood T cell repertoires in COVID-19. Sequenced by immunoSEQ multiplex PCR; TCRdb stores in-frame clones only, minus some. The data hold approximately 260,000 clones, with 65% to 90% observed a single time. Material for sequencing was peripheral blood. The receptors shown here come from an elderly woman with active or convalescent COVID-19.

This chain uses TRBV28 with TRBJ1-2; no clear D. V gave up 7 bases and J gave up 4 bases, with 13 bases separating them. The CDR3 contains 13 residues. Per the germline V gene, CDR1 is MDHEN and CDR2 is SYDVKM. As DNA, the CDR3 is TGTGCCAGCAACGGAGGGCGCGGCTATGGCTACACCTTC. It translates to CASNGGRGYGYTF.

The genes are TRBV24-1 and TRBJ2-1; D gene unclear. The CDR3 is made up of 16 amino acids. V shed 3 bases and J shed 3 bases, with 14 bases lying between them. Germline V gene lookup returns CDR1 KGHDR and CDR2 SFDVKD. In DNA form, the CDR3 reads TGTGCCACCAGTGATCCCGACATTTCACTCTACAATGAGCAGTTCTTC. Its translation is CATSDPDISLYNEQFF.

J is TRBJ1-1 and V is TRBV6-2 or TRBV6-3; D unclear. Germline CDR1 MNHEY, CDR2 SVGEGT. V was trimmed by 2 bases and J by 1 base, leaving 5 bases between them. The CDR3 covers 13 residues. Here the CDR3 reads CASSYRKNTEAFF. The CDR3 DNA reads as TGTGCCAGCAGTTACCGTAAGAACACTGAAGCTTTCTTT.

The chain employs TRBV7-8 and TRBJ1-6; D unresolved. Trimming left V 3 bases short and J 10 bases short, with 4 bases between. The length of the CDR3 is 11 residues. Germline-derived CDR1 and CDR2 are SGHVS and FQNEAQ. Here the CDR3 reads CASSFQSPLHF. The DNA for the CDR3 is TGTGCCAGCAGCTTTCAATCACCCCTCCACTTT.

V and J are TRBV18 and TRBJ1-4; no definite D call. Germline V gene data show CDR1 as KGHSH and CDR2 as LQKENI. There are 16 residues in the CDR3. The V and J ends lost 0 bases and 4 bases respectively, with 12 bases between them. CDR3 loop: CASSPPGGGVNEKLFF. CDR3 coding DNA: TGTGCCAGCTCACCACCGGGCGGAGGAGTTAATGAAAAACTGTTTTTT. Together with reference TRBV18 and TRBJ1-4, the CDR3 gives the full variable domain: NAGVMQNPRHLVRRRGQEARLRCSPMKGHSHVYWYRQLPEEGLKFMVYLQKENIIDESGMPKERFSAEFPKEGPSILRIQQVVRGDSAAYFCASSPPGGGVNEKLFFGSGTQLSVL.

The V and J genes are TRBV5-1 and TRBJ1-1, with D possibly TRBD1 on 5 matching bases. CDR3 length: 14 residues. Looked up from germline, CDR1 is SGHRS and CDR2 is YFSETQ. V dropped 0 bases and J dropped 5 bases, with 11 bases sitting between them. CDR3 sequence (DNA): TGCGCCAGCAGCTTGGTAGCTGGGGCTACTGAAGCTTTCTTT. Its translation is CASSLVAGATEAFF. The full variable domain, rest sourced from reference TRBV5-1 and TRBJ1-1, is KAGVTQTPRYLIKTRGQQVTLSCSPISGHRSVSWYQQTPGQGLQFLFEYFSETQRNKGNFPGRFSGRQFSNSRSEMNVSTLELGDSALYLCASSLVAGATEAFFGQGTRLTVV.

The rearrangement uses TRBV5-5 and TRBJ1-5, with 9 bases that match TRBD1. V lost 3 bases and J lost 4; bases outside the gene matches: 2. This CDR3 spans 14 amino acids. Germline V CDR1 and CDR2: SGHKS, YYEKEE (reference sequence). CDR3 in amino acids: CASSWDRVNQPQHF. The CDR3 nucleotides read TGTGCCAGCAGCTGGGACAGGGTAAATCAGCCCCAGCATTTT.

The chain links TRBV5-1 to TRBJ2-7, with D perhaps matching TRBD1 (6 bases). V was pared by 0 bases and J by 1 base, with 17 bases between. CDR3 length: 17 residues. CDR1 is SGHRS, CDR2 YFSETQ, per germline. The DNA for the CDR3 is TGCGCCAGCAGCTTGGGGGCCCAGGGGCTCGGGTCCTACGAGCAGTACTTC. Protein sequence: CASSLGAQGLGSYEQYF.

The CDR3 protein is CASSLGQGHAAGEKLFF. The DNA of the CDR3 is TGTGCCAGCAGCTTGGGACAGGGTCACGCCGCGGGTGAAAAACTGTTTTTT. This chain links TRBV13 with TRBJ1-4; TRBD1 agrees at 9 bases. The CDR3 runs to 17 residues. CDR1 is PRHDT, CDR2 FYEKMQ, per germline (reference sequence). J was trimmed by 7 bases and V by 3 bases; bases with no gene match: 12.

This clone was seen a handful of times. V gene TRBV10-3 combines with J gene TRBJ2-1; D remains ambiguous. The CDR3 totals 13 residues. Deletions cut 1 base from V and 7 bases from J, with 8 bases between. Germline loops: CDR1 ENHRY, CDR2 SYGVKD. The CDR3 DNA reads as TGTGCCATCAGTGAGTTGAGACAAAATGAGCAGTTCTTC. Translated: CAISELRQNEQFF.

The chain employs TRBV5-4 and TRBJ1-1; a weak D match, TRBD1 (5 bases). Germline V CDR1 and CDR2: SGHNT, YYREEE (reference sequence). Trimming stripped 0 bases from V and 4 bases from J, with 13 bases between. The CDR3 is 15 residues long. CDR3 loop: CASSLDQGRGTEAFF. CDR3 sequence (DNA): TGTGCCAGCAGCTTGGATCAGGGAAGGGGCACTGAAGCTTTCTTT.

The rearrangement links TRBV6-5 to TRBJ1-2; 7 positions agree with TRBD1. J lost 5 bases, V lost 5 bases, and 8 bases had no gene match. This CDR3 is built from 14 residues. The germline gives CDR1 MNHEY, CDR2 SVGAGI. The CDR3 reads CASSLNTGEYGYTF. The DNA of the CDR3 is TGTGCCAGCAGTCTTAACACAGGGGAGTATGGCTACACCTTC.

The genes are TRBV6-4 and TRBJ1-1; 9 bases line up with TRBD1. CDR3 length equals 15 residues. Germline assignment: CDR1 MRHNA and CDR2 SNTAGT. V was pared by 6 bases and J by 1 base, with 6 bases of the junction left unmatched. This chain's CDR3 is CASRLQGAENTEAFF. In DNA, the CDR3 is TGTGCCAGCAGATTACAGGGGGCAGAGAACACTGAAGCTTTCTTT.

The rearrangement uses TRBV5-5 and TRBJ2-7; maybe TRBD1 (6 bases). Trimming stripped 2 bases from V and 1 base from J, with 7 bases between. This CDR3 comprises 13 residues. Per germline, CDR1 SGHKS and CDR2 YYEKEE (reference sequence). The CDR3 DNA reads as TGTGCCAGCAGCTTCGACAGGTCCTACGAGCAGTACTTC. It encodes CASSFDRSYEQYF.

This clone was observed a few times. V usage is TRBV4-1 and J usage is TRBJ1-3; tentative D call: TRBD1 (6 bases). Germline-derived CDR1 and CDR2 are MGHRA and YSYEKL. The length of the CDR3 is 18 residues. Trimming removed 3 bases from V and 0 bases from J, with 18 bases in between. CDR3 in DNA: TGCGCCAGCAGCCACGACTTATTGGACAGCTCCTCTGGAAACACCATATATTTT. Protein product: CASSHDLLDSSSGNTIYF.

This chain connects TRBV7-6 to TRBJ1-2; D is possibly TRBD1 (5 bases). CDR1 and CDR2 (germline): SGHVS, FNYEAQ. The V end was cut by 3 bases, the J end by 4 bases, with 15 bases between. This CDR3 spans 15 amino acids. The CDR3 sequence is CASSLDTGGGYGYTF. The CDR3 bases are TGTGCCAGCAGCTTGGACACCGGGGGGGGCTATGGCTACACCTTC.

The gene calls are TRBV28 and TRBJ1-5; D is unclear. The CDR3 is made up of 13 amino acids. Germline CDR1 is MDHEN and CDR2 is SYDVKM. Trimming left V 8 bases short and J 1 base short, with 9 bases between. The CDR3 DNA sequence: TGTGCCAGCGGGCAGATAAGCAATCAGCCCCAGCATTTT. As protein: CASGQISNQPQHF.

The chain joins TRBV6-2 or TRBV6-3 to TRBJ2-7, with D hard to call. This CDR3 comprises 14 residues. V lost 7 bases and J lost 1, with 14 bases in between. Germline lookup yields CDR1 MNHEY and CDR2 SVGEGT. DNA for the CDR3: TGTGCCAGCAACCCGGCTTTGCGGTCCTACGAGCAGTACTTC. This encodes CASNPALRSYEQYF.

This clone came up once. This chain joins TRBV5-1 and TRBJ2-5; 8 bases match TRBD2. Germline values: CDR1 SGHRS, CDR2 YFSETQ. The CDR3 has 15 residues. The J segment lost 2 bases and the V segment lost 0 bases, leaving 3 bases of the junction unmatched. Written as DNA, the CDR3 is TGCGCCAGCAGCTTGGACGGGGGGGGACAAGAGACCCAGTACTTC. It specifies CASSLDGGGQETQYF.

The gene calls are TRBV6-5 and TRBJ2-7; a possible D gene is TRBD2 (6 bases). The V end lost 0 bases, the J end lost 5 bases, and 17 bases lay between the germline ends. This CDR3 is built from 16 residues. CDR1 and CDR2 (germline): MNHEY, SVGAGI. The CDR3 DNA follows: TGTGCCAGCAGTTACTCCAATCCCGGGGGTGGGGACGAGCAGTACTTC. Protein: CASSYSNPGGGDEQYF.

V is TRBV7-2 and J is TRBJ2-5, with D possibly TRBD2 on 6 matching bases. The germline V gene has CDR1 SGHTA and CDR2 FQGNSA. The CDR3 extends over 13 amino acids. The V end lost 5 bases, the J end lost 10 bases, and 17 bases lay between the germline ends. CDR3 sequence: CASSIGGEFVQYF. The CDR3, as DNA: TGTGCCAGCAGCATTGGCGGGGAGTTTGTCCAGTACTTC.

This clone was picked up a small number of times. CDR3 in amino acids: CASSTSGGTGKTGELFF. The CDR3 DNA sequence: TGTGCCAGTAGTACCTCCGGAGGGACGGGGAAGACCGGGGAGCTGTTTTTT. This chain connects TRBV19 to TRBJ2-2, with a possible D match to TRBD2 (6 bases). CDR3 length: 17 residues. Germline V gene data show CDR1 as LNHDA and CDR2 as SQIVND (reference sequence). V lost 4 bases, J lost 5 bases, and 20 bases lay in between. The variable domain in full, completed from reference TRBV19 and TRBJ2-2, reads DGGITQSPKYLFRKEGQNVTLSCEQNLNHDAMYWYRQDPGQGLRLIYYSQIVNDFQKGDIAEGYSVSREKKESFPLTVTSAQKNPTAFYLCASSTSGGTGKTGELFFGEGSRLTVL.

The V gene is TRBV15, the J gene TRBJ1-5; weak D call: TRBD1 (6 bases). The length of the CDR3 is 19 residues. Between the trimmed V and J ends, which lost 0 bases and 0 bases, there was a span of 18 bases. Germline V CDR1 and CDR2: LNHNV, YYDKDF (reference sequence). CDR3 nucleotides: TGTGCCACCAGCAGAGATCTGTACAGGGAGGGATATAGCAATCAGCCCCAGCATTTT. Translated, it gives CATSRDLYREGYSNQPQHF.

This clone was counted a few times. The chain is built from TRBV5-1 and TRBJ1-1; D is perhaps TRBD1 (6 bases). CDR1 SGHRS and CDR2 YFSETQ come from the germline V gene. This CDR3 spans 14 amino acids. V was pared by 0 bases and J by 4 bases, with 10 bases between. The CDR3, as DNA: TGCGCCAGCAGCTTGGGGCAGGGGAGCACTGAAGCTTTCTTT. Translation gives CASSLGQGSTEAFF.

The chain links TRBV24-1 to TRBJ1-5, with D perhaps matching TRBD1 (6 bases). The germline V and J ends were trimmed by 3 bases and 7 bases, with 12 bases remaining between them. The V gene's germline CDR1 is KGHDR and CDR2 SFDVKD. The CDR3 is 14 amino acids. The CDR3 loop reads CATSDNRVEQPQHF. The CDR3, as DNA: TGTGCCACCAGTGATAACAGGGTGGAGCAGCCCCAGCATTTT.

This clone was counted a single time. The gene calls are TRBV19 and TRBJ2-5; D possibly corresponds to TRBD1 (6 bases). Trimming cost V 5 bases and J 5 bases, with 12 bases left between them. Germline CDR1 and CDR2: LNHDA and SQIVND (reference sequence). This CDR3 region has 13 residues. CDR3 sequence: CASSVTRGETQYF. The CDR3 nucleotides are TGTGCCAGTAGTGTAACTAGGGGGGAGACCCAGTACTTC.

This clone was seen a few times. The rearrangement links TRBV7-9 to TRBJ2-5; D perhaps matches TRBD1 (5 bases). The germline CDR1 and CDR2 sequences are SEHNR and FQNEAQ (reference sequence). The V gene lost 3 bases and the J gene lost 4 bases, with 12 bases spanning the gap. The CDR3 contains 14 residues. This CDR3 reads CASSLQGYGETQYF. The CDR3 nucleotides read TGTGCCAGCAGCTTGCAGGGATATGGAGAGACCCAGTACTTC.